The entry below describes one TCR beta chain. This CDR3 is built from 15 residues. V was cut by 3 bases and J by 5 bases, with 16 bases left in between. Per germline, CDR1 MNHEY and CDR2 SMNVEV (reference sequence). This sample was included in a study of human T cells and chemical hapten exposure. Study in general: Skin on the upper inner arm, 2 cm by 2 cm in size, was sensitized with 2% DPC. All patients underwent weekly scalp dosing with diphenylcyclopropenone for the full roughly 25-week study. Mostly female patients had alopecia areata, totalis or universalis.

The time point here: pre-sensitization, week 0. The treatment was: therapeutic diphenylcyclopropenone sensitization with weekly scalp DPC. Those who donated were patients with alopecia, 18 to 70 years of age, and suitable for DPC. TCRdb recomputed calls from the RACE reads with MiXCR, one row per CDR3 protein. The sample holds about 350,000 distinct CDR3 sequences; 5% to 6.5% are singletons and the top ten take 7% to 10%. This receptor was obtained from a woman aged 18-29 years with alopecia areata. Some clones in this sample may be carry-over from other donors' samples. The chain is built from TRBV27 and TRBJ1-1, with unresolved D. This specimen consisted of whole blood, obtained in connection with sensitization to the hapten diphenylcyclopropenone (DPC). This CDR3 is CASSFQPGVGTEAFF. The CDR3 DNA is TGTGCCAGCAGTTTCCAACCGGGCGTAGGTACTGAAGCTTTCTTT.